This T cell receptor beta chain originates from a study of shared clonotypes between healthy human individuals. Study-level results: Blood was the sole source, and tissue repertoires probably differ.

All donors were Caucasian adults living in Nashville, Tennessee. A word on this clone: Its matching antigen is unknown.

Trimming took off 1 base at V and 1 base at J, with 10 bases between the two ends. This CDR3 is built from 15 residues. Germline values: CDR1 SGHTA, CDR2 FQGNSA. Once extracted for a subset, genomic DNA was divided evenly among several immunoSEQ plates. This table comes from immunoSEQ multiplex PCR, and its TCRdb copy is limited to in-frame clones, with some not included. The sample has 1.4 million or so clones, 98% seen once. The sequencing input was naive CD4+ T cells sorted from blood. Indicated subset: CD45RA+ positively selected. The chain links TRBV7-2 to TRBJ1-1, with D uncertain. The sequence derives from a man aged 25 to 40 in good health. CDR3 amino acids: CASSLVDSQNTEAFF. In DNA form, the CDR3 reads TGTGCCAGCAGCTTAGTAGACTCACAGAACACTGAAGCTTTCTTT. Full variable domain (rest looked up from reference TRBV7-2 and TRBJ1-1): GAGVSQSPSNKVTEKGKDVELRCDPISGHTALYWYRQSLGQGLEFLIYFQGNSAPDKSGLPSDRFSAERTGGSVSTLTIQRTQQEDSAVYLCASSLVDSQNTEAFFGQGTRLTVV.